This T cell receptor (beta chain) was captured in a study of cytomegalovirus exposure and HLA in healthy donors. Whole-study results and caveats: A few chains linked to CMV were shown in vitro to be specific for CMV antigens.

On this clone: Its antigen is currently unknown.

The PCR used 60 Vbeta and 13 Jbeta primers. Repertoires were generated with immunoSEQ multiplex PCR, while TCRdb's copy carries only in-frame clones and drops some. The sample lists fewer than 50,000 clones, about 64% seen once, with more than 10% in the top ten. CDR3 size: 14 residues. The J segment lost 5 bases and the V segment lost 7 bases, leaving 7 bases of the junction unmatched. Looked up from germline, CDR1 is MDHEN and CDR2 is SYDVKM. This sequence joins TRBV28 and TRBJ1-4, with TRBD1 matching 7 bases. The clonotype was recovered from a man in his 60s in good health and CMV-seropositive. The sequenced sample was PBMCs. DNA for the CDR3: TGTGCCAGCACCTCGGGACAGATAAATGAAAAACTGTTTTTT. Amino acid sequence: CASTSGQINEKLFF.